The present T cell receptor (beta chain) was sequenced within a study of blood T cell repertoires in COVID-19. Study information: Donors in the United States, Italy and Spain gave samples during acute or convalescent COVID-19. PBMCs, B-cell-depleted T cells, or T cells provided the cDNA or gDNA that made up the material.

Germline values: CDR1 SGHTA, CDR2 FQGTGA. Trimming cost V 2 bases and J 2 bases, with 14 bases left between them. The CDR3 length is 16 residues. The authors' processing: Reference gene primers were amplified, and this amplification served to estimate nucleated cell counts. Only in-frame clones appear in the TCRdb table, and some are missing; sequencing was by immunoSEQ multiplex PCR. V, J and clone size derive from that table, while D and trimming were established from the DNA sequence. The repertoire holds around 150,000 clones, 85% seen once, with 3.3% in the top ten. The J gene is TRBJ2-3, the V gene TRBV7-3; tentative D call: TRBD1 (7 bases). Input material: peripheral blood. This TCR came from a human donor with acute or convalescent COVID-19. The donor label of this sample is uncertain. The CDR3 nucleotides are TGTGCCAGCAGCTTATCTTCAGGGGGGAACACAGATACGCAGTATTTT. The encoded protein is CASSLSSGGNTDTQYF. Drawing the rest from reference TRBV7-3 and TRBJ2-3, the complete variable domain is GAGVSQTPSNKVTEKGKYVELRCDPISGHTALYWYRQSLGQGPEFLIYFQGTGAADDSGLPNDRFFAVRPEGSVSTLKIQRTERGDSAVYLCASSLSSGGNTDTQYFGPGTRLTVL.